This T cell receptor beta chain was sequenced in a study of identical twins. The study's findings and limits: Within cord blood, abundant beta clonotypes carried fewer insertions, but memory repertoires showed no such trend. Sequences that were out-of-frame, alpha and twin-shared displayed an excess of low generation probability.

With template switching, a universal primer site was added, and the cDNA carried unique molecular identifiers. TCRdb reprocessed the 5' RACE reads with MiXCR, giving one entry per CDR3 protein. The sample lists 1.5 million to 2 million distinct CDR3 sequences, about 32% occurring once. As to this clonotype: Its target is not known.

This CDR3 has 14 amino acids. Per the germline V gene, CDR1 is LNHNV and CDR2 is YYDKDF (reference sequence). V usage is TRBV15 and J usage is TRBJ2-4; no reliable D call. The tail of the sequence fits TRBJ2-7 better, so the J call may be wrong. Sequencing used cord blood. This TCR came from a newborn girl in good health. The CDR3 spells CATSRDPGPYEQYF. The CDR3 region has the DNA TGTGCCACCAGCAGAGATCCGGGTCCCTACGAGCAGTACTTC.